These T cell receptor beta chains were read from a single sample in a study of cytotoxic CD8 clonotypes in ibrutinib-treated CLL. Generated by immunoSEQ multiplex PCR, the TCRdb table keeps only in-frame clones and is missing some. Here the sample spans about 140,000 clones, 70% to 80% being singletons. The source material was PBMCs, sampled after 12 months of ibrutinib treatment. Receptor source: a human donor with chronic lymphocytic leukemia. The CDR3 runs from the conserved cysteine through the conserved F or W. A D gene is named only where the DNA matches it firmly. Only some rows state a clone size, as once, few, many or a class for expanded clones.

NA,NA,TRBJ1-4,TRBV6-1,CASSDGATNEKLFF,TGTGCCAGCAGTGACGGTGCAACTAATGAAAAACTGTTTTTT
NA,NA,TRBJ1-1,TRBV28,CASSAPGGLNTEAFF,TGTGCCAGCAGCGCCCCCGGGGGCCTTAACACTGAAGCTTTCTTT
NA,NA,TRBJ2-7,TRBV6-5,CASKVGGSSYYEQYF,TGTGCCAGCAAAGTGGGGGGTTCTAGTTACTACGAGCAGTACTTC
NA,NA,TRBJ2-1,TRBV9,CASSVAGMSSYNEQFF,TGTGCCAGCAGCGTAGCTGGGATGAGCTCCTACAATGAGCAGTTCTTC
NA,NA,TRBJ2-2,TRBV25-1,CASSPYPSGELFF,TGTGCCAGCAGTCCCTACCCCAGCGGGGAGCTGTTTTTT
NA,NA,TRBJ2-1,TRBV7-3,CASSWTGTFNEQFF,TGTGCCAGCAGCTGGACCGGGACTTTCAATGAGCAGTTCTTC
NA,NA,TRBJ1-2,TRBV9,CASSVGTANYGYTF,TGTGCCAGCAGCGTGGGTACCGCTAACTATGGCTACACCTTC
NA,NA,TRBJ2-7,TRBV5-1,CASSRNGLDEQYF,TGCGCCAGCAGCCGCAACGGGTTGGACGAGCAGTACTTC
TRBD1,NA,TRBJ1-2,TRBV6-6,CASSEDRLPLHGYTF,TGTGCCAGCAGTGAGGACAGGTTACCACTACATGGCTACACCTTC
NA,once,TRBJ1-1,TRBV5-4,CASSLEGAAEAFF,TGTGCCAGCAGCTTGGAAGGGGCGGCTGAAGCTTTCTTT
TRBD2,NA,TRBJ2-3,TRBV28,CASSLWSSGGAQDTQYF,TGTGCCAGCAGTTTATGGTCTAGCGGGGGGGCCCAAGATACGCAGTATTTT